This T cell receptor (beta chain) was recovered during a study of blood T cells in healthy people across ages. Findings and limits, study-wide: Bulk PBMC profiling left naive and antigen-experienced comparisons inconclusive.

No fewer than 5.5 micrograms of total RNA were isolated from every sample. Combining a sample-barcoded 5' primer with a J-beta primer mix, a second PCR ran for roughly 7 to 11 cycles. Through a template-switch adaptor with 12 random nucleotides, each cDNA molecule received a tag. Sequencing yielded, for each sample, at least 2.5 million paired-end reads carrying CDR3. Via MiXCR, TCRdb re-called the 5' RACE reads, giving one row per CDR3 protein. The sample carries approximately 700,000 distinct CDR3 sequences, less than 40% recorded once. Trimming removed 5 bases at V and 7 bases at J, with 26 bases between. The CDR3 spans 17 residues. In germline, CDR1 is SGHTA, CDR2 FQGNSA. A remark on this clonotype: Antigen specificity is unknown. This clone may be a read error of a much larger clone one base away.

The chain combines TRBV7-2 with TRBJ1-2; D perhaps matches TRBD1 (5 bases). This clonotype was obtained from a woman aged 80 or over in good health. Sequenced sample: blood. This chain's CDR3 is CASSPGAERSSRSGYTF. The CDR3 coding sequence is TGTGCCAGCAGCCCTGGGGCAGAGAGGAGCTCTCGGAGTGGCTACACCTTC.